These T cell receptor beta chains were read from a single sample in a study of blood T cells in healthy people across ages. TCRdb reprocessed the 5' RACE reads with MiXCR, giving one entry per CDR3 protein. There are hundreds of thousands of distinct CDR3 sequences in the sample; roughly 64% occur only once, and 20% to 25% lies in the top ten. Sequencing was performed on blood. These TCRs come from a man between 25 and 39 years old in good health. Both conserved end residues are part of each CDR3. The D gene is left open where the match is weak. The size field is filled for only some rows; it gives once, few, many or a size class.

D gene: TRBD1
J gene: TRBJ2-2
clone size: -
V gene: TRBV20-1
CDR3 DNA: TGCAGTGCCAGGGCCTACCGGGACAGCGTCACCGGGGAGCTGTTTTTT
CDR3 protein: CSARAYRDSVTGELFF

D gene: TRBD1
J gene: TRBJ2-4
clone size: few
V gene: TRBV20-1
CDR3 DNA: TGCAGTGCTAGAGAGCTAGAGGGGGCGGCCAAAAACATTCAGTACTTC
CDR3 protein: CSARELEGAAKNIQYF

D gene: -
J gene: TRBJ2-7
clone size: few
V gene: TRBV27
CDR3 DNA: TGTGCCAGCAGTTGGGGACACCTCTACGAGCAGTACTTC
CDR3 protein: CASSWGHLYEQYF

D gene: TRBD1
J gene: TRBJ2-7
clone size: -
V gene: TRBV9
CDR3 DNA: TGTGCCAGCAGCGCAGGGACAGGGGTCCCCTACGAGCAGTACTTC
CDR3 protein: CASSAGTGVPYEQYF

D gene: -
J gene: TRBJ2-1
clone size: -
V gene: TRBV5-1
CDR3 DNA: TGCGCCAGCAGCTTGGAACGGAGCCAAACCTACAATGAGCAGTTCTTC
CDR3 protein: CASSLERSQTYNEQFF

D gene: -
J gene: TRBJ1-6
clone size: -
V gene: TRBV27
CDR3 DNA: TGTGCCAGCAGTTCCAGACAGACAAATTCACCCCTCCACTTT
CDR3 protein: CASSSRQTNSPLHF

D gene: TRBD1
J gene: TRBJ1-5
clone size: -
V gene: TRBV20-1
CDR3 DNA: TGCAGTGCTAGAGACCTGACAGGGTATCAGCCCCAGCATTTT
CDR3 protein: CSARDLTGYQPQHF

D gene: TRBD2
J gene: TRBJ2-7
clone size: -
V gene: TRBV11-1
CDR3 DNA: TGTGCCAGCAGCCGCGGGGGGAGTACCGCTCGGGAGCAGTACTTC
CDR3 protein: CASSRGGSTAREQYF

D gene: TRBD1
J gene: TRBJ2-7
clone size: few
V gene: TRBV20-1
CDR3 DNA: TGCAGTGCTGCTTCTGGGACAGACTACGAGCAGTACTTC
CDR3 protein: CSAASGTDYEQYF

D gene: TRBD2
J gene: TRBJ2-5
clone size: once
V gene: TRBV11-3
CDR3 DNA: TGTGCCAGCAGCGAGGGGACTAGCGTCGTCGAGACCCAGTACTTC
CDR3 protein: CASSEGTSVVETQYF

D gene: TRBD1
J gene: TRBJ2-5
clone size: -
V gene: TRBV7-9
CDR3 DNA: TGTGCCAGCAGCTCCCAGGGACAGGAGAGAGAGACCCAGTACTTC
CDR3 protein: CASSSQGQERETQYF

D gene: TRBD2
J gene: TRBJ2-1
clone size: few
V gene: TRBV28
CDR3 DNA: TGTGCCAGCAGTCCCGGGGGGTACAATGAGCAGTTCTTC
CDR3 protein: CASSPGGYNEQFF

D gene: -
J gene: TRBJ1-2
clone size: -
V gene: TRBV7-2
CDR3 DNA: TGTGCCAGCAGCTTTAACTCTAACTATGGCTACACCTTC
CDR3 protein: CASSFNSNYGYTF

D gene: -
J gene: TRBJ2-7
clone size: -
V gene: TRBV14
CDR3 DNA: TGTGCCAGCAGCCTCTCGGGCAAGAGCTCCTACGAGCAGTACTTC
CDR3 protein: CASSLSGKSSYEQYF

D gene: TRBD1
J gene: TRBJ2-5
clone size: -
V gene: TRBV7-9
CDR3 DNA: TGTGCCAGCAGCCTACAGGGGGCCCAAGAGACCCAGTACTTC
CDR3 protein: CASSLQGAQETQYF

D gene: TRBD1
J gene: TRBJ2-7
clone size: -
V gene: TRBV20-1
CDR3 DNA: TGCAGTGCCGAGGGACAGGGGTCCTACGAGCAGTACTTC
CDR3 protein: CSAEGQGSYEQYF

D gene: TRBD2
J gene: TRBJ2-5
clone size: -
V gene: TRBV10-3
CDR3 DNA: TGTGCCACTACGAGGGGCGCTAGCGGGAGGTACCAAGAGACCCAGTACTTC
CDR3 protein: CATTRGASGRYQETQYF

D gene: TRBD2
J gene: TRBJ2-1
clone size: -
V gene: TRBV10-3
CDR3 DNA: TGTGCCATCAGTGGCGCTTTTGGGACTAGCGAGACTCCTGAGCAGTTCTTC
CDR3 protein: CAISGAFGTSETPEQFF

D gene: TRBD2
J gene: TRBJ2-5
clone size: once
V gene: TRBV12-3/TRBV12-4
CDR3 DNA: TGTGCCAGCAGTTTAGGTTCCAGGGGACTAGCGGGGGGTACCTCAAGAGATACCCAGTACTTC
CDR3 protein: CASSLGSRGLAGGTSRDTQYF

D gene: -
J gene: TRBJ2-7
clone size: -
V gene: TRBV20-1
CDR3 DNA: TGCAGTGCTACGGGGACTGAGGTAGAGCAGTACTTC
CDR3 protein: CSATGTEVEQYF

D gene: -
J gene: TRBJ2-6
clone size: -
V gene: TRBV4-2
CDR3 DNA: TGTGCCAGCAGCCAACCAAACGCAGGGACTGGGGCCAACGTCCTGACTTTC
CDR3 protein: CASSQPNAGTGANVLTF

D gene: -
J gene: TRBJ2-7
clone size: -
V gene: TRBV7-2
CDR3 DNA: TGTGCCAGCAGCTTAGCTGTCTACAGCGTGGGCGAGCAGTACTTC
CDR3 protein: CASSLAVYSVGEQYF

D gene: TRBD1
J gene: TRBJ2-7
clone size: -
V gene: TRBV5-1
CDR3 DNA: TGCGCCAGCAGCCCTAATACCGGGACAGGGATTGGCGAGCAGTACTTC
CDR3 protein: CASSPNTGTGIGEQYF

D gene: -
J gene: TRBJ2-3
clone size: -
V gene: TRBV7-2
CDR3 DNA: TGTGCCAGCAGCTCGGGCGTATATACGCAGTATTTT
CDR3 protein: CASSSGVYTQYF

D gene: TRBD1
J gene: TRBJ2-5
clone size: -
V gene: TRBV5-1
CDR3 DNA: TGCGCCAGCAGCTTGGGAGATCCTAAGGGGGCAGAGACCCAGTACTTC
CDR3 protein: CASSLGDPKGAETQYF

D gene: -
J gene: TRBJ2-7
clone size: -
V gene: TRBV10-3
CDR3 DNA: TGTGCCAATTCAGCGGAACGCTACGAGCAGTACTTC
CDR3 protein: CANSAERYEQYF

D gene: TRBD2
J gene: TRBJ2-1
clone size: -
V gene: TRBV11-1
CDR3 DNA: TGTGCCAGCAGCCCGCGGACTAGCGGGAGACCCAATGAGCAGTTCTTC
CDR3 protein: CASSPRTSGRPNEQFF

D gene: TRBD2
J gene: TRBJ2-2
clone size: -
V gene: TRBV20-1
CDR3 DNA: TGCAGTGCTAGTAGGACTAGCGGCAACACCGGGGAGCTGTTTTTT
CDR3 protein: CSASRTSGNTGELFF

D gene: TRBD1
J gene: TRBJ1-2
clone size: few
V gene: TRBV6-5
CDR3 DNA: TGTGCCAGCAGGATAAACAGGGGCTATGGCTACACCTTC
CDR3 protein: CASRINRGYGYTF

D gene: -
J gene: TRBJ2-5
clone size: many
V gene: TRBV20-1
CDR3 DNA: TGCAGTGCTAGTTTCAGCCAAGAGACCCAGTACTTC
CDR3 protein: CSASFSQETQYF

D gene: -
J gene: TRBJ2-4
clone size: -
V gene: TRBV5-6
CDR3 DNA: TGTGCCAGCAGCTTCAGAGACGGCAGCTTAAACATTCAGTACTTC
CDR3 protein: CASSFRDGSLNIQYF

D gene: -
J gene: TRBJ2-7
clone size: -
V gene: TRBV20-1
CDR3 DNA: TGCAGTGCTTCCCGACTCTACGAGCAGTACTTC
CDR3 protein: CSASRLYEQYF

D gene: -
J gene: TRBJ1-6
clone size: -
V gene: TRBV6-5
CDR3 DNA: TGTGCCAGCAGTTACTCAGGACTGGGGTCACCCCTCCACTTT
CDR3 protein: CASSYSGLGSPLHF

D gene: -
J gene: TRBJ2-7
clone size: -
V gene: TRBV20-1
CDR3 DNA: TGCAGTGCCCCCCCGGTGTCCTCGTACGAGCAGTACTTC
CDR3 protein: CSAPPVSSYEQYF

D gene: -
J gene: TRBJ2-5
clone size: -
V gene: TRBV9
CDR3 DNA: TGTGCCAGCAGCGAGGGGAAAGGACTTCGAGAGACCCAGTACTTC
CDR3 protein: CASSEGKGLRETQYF

D gene: TRBD1
J gene: TRBJ2-7
clone size: few
V gene: TRBV12-3/TRBV12-4
CDR3 DNA: TGTGCCAGCAGTTTAGTGGGACAGAGTAACTACGAGCAGTACTTC
CDR3 protein: CASSLVGQSNYEQYF

D gene: -
J gene: TRBJ2-3
clone size: -
V gene: TRBV28
CDR3 DNA: TGTGCCAGCACCCTGAGGCCTGATACGCAGTATTTT
CDR3 protein: CASTLRPDTQYF

D gene: -
J gene: TRBJ2-7
clone size: once
V gene: TRBV20-1
CDR3 DNA: TGCAGTGCTAGACCCCGGACGGTTCCCGACGAGCAGTACTTC
CDR3 protein: CSARPRTVPDEQYF

D gene: -
J gene: TRBJ2-7
clone size: -
V gene: TRBV20-1
CDR3 DNA: TGCAGTGCTAGACCACCGGGAAGAGTCTACGAGCAGTACTTC
CDR3 protein: CSARPPGRVYEQYF

D gene: TRBD2
J gene: TRBJ2-7
clone size: once
V gene: TRBV28
CDR3 DNA: TGTGCCAGCAGTTTCGGGGGGAGCGGGGACGAGCAGTACTTC
CDR3 protein: CASSFGGSGDEQYF

D gene: -
J gene: TRBJ2-7
clone size: -
V gene: TRBV28
CDR3 DNA: -
CDR3 protein: CASSTSTTGGTYEQYF

D gene: TRBD1
J gene: TRBJ2-5
clone size: -
V gene: TRBV5-6
CDR3 DNA: TGTGCCAGCAGCTTCTGGGACAGTCAAGAGACCCGGTACTTC
CDR3 protein: CASSFWDSQETRYF

D gene: -
J gene: TRBJ2-1
clone size: -
V gene: TRBV29-1
CDR3 DNA: TGCAGCGTTGAAGTTTGGCGTTCTTCCTACAATGAGCAGTTCTTC
CDR3 protein: CSVEVWRSSYNEQFF

D gene: TRBD1
J gene: TRBJ1-2
clone size: -
V gene: TRBV28
CDR3 DNA: TGTGCCAGCAGACCCTCTAGACAGGGGCTGGGTGGCTACACCTTC
CDR3 protein: CASRPSRQGLGGYTF

D gene: -
J gene: TRBJ2-5
clone size: few
V gene: TRBV4-2
CDR3 DNA: TGTGCCAGCAGCCAAGAATATCCTCGGTGGGAGACCCAGTACTTC
CDR3 protein: CASSQEYPRWETQYF

D gene: TRBD1
J gene: TRBJ1-2
clone size: many
V gene: TRBV7-9
CDR3 DNA: TGTGCCAGCAGCCGAGGGGGCATCCTTTATGGCTACACCTTC
CDR3 protein: CASSRGGILYGYTF

D gene: -
J gene: TRBJ2-1
clone size: -
V gene: TRBV30
CDR3 DNA: TGTGCCTGGAGTGTTCCCTTCTCGAGCTCCTACAATGAGCAGTTCTTC
CDR3 protein: CAWSVPFSSSYNEQFF

D gene: -
J gene: TRBJ1-1
clone size: -
V gene: TRBV6-5
CDR3 DNA: TGTGCCAGCAGAACTCGCAACACTGAAGCTTTCTTT
CDR3 protein: CASRTRNTEAFF

D gene: -
J gene: TRBJ2-1
clone size: few
V gene: TRBV4-3
CDR3 DNA: TGCGCCAGCAGCCAAGATCTCGTGGAAGTGAATGAGCAGTTCTTC
CDR3 protein: CASSQDLVEVNEQFF

D gene: TRBD2
J gene: TRBJ2-1
clone size: -
V gene: TRBV2
CDR3 DNA: TGTGCCAGCAGTGGCGTTATAGGGACTAGCAATGAGCAGTTCTTC
CDR3 protein: CASSGVIGTSNEQFF

D gene: TRBD2
J gene: TRBJ2-3
clone size: -
V gene: TRBV29-1
CDR3 DNA: TGCAGCGTTGCGTTTCTAGCGGGGGGAGGTACGCAGTATTTT
CDR3 protein: CSVAFLAGGGTQYF

D gene: TRBD2
J gene: TRBJ2-7
clone size: -
V gene: TRBV6-2/TRBV6-3
CDR3 DNA: TGTGCCAGCAGAATCCCGGGACTAGCGGGCTACGAGCAGTACTTC
CDR3 protein: CASRIPGLAGYEQYF

D gene: -
J gene: TRBJ2-2
clone size: few
V gene: TRBV28
CDR3 DNA: TGTGCCAGCAGCTATGAGCACACCGGGGAGCTGTTTTTT
CDR3 protein: CASSYEHTGELFF

D gene: TRBD1
J gene: TRBJ1-2
clone size: -
V gene: TRBV2
CDR3 DNA: TGTGCCAGCAGTCGGACGACAGGGGGCGATGGCTACACCTTC
CDR3 protein: CASSRTTGGDGYTF

D gene: TRBD2
J gene: TRBJ2-1
clone size: -
V gene: TRBV12-3/TRBV12-4
CDR3 DNA: TGTGCCAGCAGATCTTGGGGGGGACTAGGAGGGAATGAGCAGTTCTTC
CDR3 protein: CASRSWGGLGGNEQFF

D gene: -
J gene: TRBJ2-7
clone size: -
V gene: TRBV6-2/TRBV6-3
CDR3 DNA: TGTGCCAGCGGGTGGGACTCCGTATACGAGCAGTACTTC
CDR3 protein: CASGWDSVYEQYF

D gene: TRBD1
J gene: TRBJ2-6
clone size: -
V gene: TRBV5-1
CDR3 DNA: TGCGCCAGCAGCCCCTTAGGACAGGGGGTCTCTGGGGCCAACGTCCTGACTTTC
CDR3 protein: CASSPLGQGVSGANVLTF

D gene: -
J gene: TRBJ1-2
clone size: many
V gene: TRBV6-5
CDR3 DNA: TGTGCCAGCAGTTACTCGAGCGGCCCGTCCAACTATGGCTACACCTTC
CDR3 protein: CASSYSSGPSNYGYTF

D gene: -
J gene: TRBJ2-4
clone size: -
V gene: TRBV27
CDR3 DNA: TGTGCCAGCAGTTACGGGAGCGCCAAAAACATTCAGTACTTC
CDR3 protein: CASSYGSAKNIQYF

D gene: -
J gene: TRBJ2-3
clone size: -
V gene: TRBV28
CDR3 DNA: TGTGCCAGCAAATCGGCAGACACAGATACGCAGTATTTT
CDR3 protein: CASKSADTDTQYF